The 18 T cell receptor beta chains given below trace back to one sample, sequenced in a study of T cell responses to AZD1222 COVID-19 vaccine. Here immunoSEQ multiplex PCR was the method, and the copy in TCRdb shows in-frame clones only, minus some. This table holds fewer than 130,000 clones, around 96% found once. The specimen was peripheral blood, collected on day 0 of AZD1222 vaccination. These receptors all stem from an adult in good health.

This clone was counted once. V and J are TRBV2 and TRBJ1-1; weak D call: TRBD1 (5 bases). The CDR3 spans 14 residues. Trimming stripped 7 bases from V and 4 bases from J, with 16 bases between. CDR1 is SNHLY, CDR2 FYNNEI, per germline. CDR3 amino acids: CASTVRGEGTEAFF. The CDR3 DNA follows: TGTGCCAGCACCGTGAGGGGTGAGGGCACTGAAGCTTTCTTT.

V gene TRBV7-3 combines with J gene TRBJ2-6; TRBD2 matches 12 bases. CDR1 is SGHTA and CDR2 is FQGTGA in the germline V gene. The CDR3 loop spans 16 amino acids. With 6 bases clipped from V and 3 bases from J, the junction kept 3 bases outside the gene matches. The CDR3 is CASSLGLAGGANVLTF. The CDR3 bases are TGTGCCAGCAGTTTGGGACTAGCGGGTGGGGCCAACGTCCTGACTTTC.

This chain uses TRBV5-5 with TRBJ2-6, with 8 bases that match TRBD1. Trimming at V came to 3 bases and at J to 2 bases, leaving 10 bases not matched to a gene. Germline CDR1 and CDR2: SGHKS and YYEKEE (reference sequence). The CDR3 runs 18 residues. CDR3 in amino acids: CASSSFTGGRTGANVLTF. In DNA form, the CDR3 reads TGTGCCAGCAGCTCTTTCACAGGGGGGAGAACTGGGGCCAACGTCCTGACTTTC.

The rearrangement uses TRBV4-3 and TRBJ2-7; 7 bases are a match to TRBD1. Germline V gene data show CDR1 as LGHNA and CDR2 as YSLEER. The ends lost 4 bases at V and 2 bases at J; junction bases unmatched: 5. This CDR3 comprises 14 residues. CDR3 bases: TGCGCCAGCAGCCTCGACAGGGCCACCTACGAGCAGTACTTC. As protein: CASSLDRATYEQYF.

V gene TRBV25-1 combines with J gene TRBJ2-5; D tentatively fits TRBD1 or TRBD2 (6 bases each). Trimming took off 5 bases at V and 5 bases at J, with 15 bases between the two ends. This CDR3 has 14 amino acids. CDR1 MGHDK and CDR2 SYGVNS come from the germline V gene. For the CDR3, the DNA is TGTGCCAGCAGTACGGGGGCTGCATCGGAGACCCAGTACTTC. Encoded protein: CASSTGAASETQYF.

This clone has just one count. In the same sample, other DNA sequences code for this CDR3. The rearrangement links TRBV27 to TRBJ1-2; unclear D gene. CDR1 is MNHEY, CDR2 SMNVEV, per germline (reference sequence). The V and J ends lost 3 bases and 0 bases respectively, with 5 bases between them. The CDR3 spans 13 residues. This CDR3 reads CASSFGTNYGYTF. The CDR3 nucleotides are TGTGCCAGCAGTTTCGGCACTAACTATGGCTACACCTTC.

The chain employs TRBV30 and TRBJ1-2, with D possibly TRBD1 on 6 matching bases. The CDR3 is 15 residues long. CDR1 and CDR2 from the germline V gene are GTSNPN and SVGIG (reference sequence). V lost 4 bases and J 4 bases, leaving 19 bases between the germline ends. Here the CDR3 reads CAWTRGGERLYGYTF. CDR3 bases: TGTGCCTGGACTAGGGGGGGAGAAAGGCTCTATGGCTACACCTTC.

The V and J genes are TRBV6-5 and TRBJ1-5; D is undetermined. Germline CDR1 reads MNHEY; CDR2 reads SVGAGI. Between the trimmed V and J ends, which lost 0 bases and 2 bases, there was a span of 5 bases. The CDR3 length is 14 residues. The CDR3 reads CASSYSTGNQPQHF. CDR3 sequence (DNA): TGTGCCAGCAGTTACTCGACGGGCAATCAGCCCCAGCATTTT.

The genes are TRBV11-2 and TRBJ2-1; D unresolved. This CDR3 region has 14 residues. Trimming cost V 8 bases and J 5 bases, with 16 bases left between them. Germline lookup yields CDR1 SGHAT and CDR2 FQNNGV. CDR3 in amino acids: CASVVRNPHNEQFF. The CDR3 bases are TGTGCCAGCGTAGTTAGGAATCCCCACAATGAGCAGTTCTTC.

The chain joins TRBV10-1 to TRBJ1-3; possibly TRBD1 for D (5 bases). The CDR3 extends over 16 amino acids. The V end lost 5 bases, the J end lost 1 base, and 15 bases lay between the germline ends. Germline V gene data show CDR1 as WNHNN and CDR2 as SYGVQD (reference sequence). The CDR3 protein is CASSPYRGSSGNTIYF. For the CDR3, the DNA is TGCGCCAGCAGTCCTTACCGGGGGTCGTCTGGAAACACCATATATTTT.

The chain links TRBV6-5 to TRBJ2-2; 10 positions agree with TRBD2. Trimming took 3 bases from V and 6 from J; bases not matched to a gene: 7. The germline CDR1 and CDR2 sequences are MNHEY and SVGAGI. This CDR3 is built from 16 residues. The chain's CDR3 is CASSYGLAGASGELFF. CDR3 sequence (DNA): TGTGCCAGCAGTTATGGGCTAGCGGGAGCATCCGGGGAGCTGTTTTTT.

V gene TRBV10-3 combines with J gene TRBJ2-7, with D possibly being TRBD1 (5 bases). The V gene lost 2 bases and the J gene lost 3 bases, with 14 bases spanning the gap. Germline V gene sequence: CDR1 ENHRY, CDR2 SYGVKD. This CDR3 region has 15 residues. CDR3 sequence: CAISEQTVRSYEQYF. DNA for the CDR3: TGTGCCATCAGTGAGCAGACAGTAAGAAGCTACGAGCAGTACTTC.

The chain is built from TRBV6-2 or TRBV6-3 and TRBJ2-7; D ambiguous. Trimming stripped 1 base from V and 3 bases from J, with 7 bases between. CDR1 and CDR2 (germline): MNHEY, SVGEGT. The CDR3 has 13 residues. CDR3 loop: CASSYYSYYEQYF. CDR3 DNA: TGTGCCAGCAGTTACTACTCCTACTACGAGCAGTACTTC.

The chain employs TRBV5-1 and TRBJ1-1, with 7 positions matching TRBD1. Trimming cost V 4 bases and J 5 bases; bases outside gene matches: 5. CDR3 length: 13 residues. Germline values: CDR1 SGHRS, CDR2 YFSETQ. The CDR3 sequence is CASSQGDRTEAFF. DNA of the CDR3: TGCGCCAGCAGCCAAGGGGACAGAACTGAAGCTTTCTTT.

Concerning this clone itself: Other DNA sequences in the same sample also yield this CDR3. CDR3 coding DNA: TGCAGTGCTTCCTCAGGTTACGAGCAGTACTTC. Amino acid sequence: CSASSGYEQYF. This chain links TRBV20-1 with TRBJ2-7; D remains unclear. The CDR3 has 11 amino acids. V lost 5 bases, J lost 4 bases, and 9 bases lay in between. Germline values: CDR1 DFQATT, CDR2 SNEGSKA (reference sequence).

V gene TRBV19 combines with J gene TRBJ1-5; perhaps TRBD1 as D (6 bases). CDR1 LNHDA and CDR2 SQIVND come from the germline V gene (reference sequence). The CDR3 has 14 residues. V was trimmed by 2 bases and J by 5 bases, leaving 10 bases between them. This CDR3 is CASSIQQGYQPQHF. The CDR3 DNA follows: TGTGCCAGTAGTATACAACAGGGTTATCAGCCCCAGCATTTT.

This clone was counted between two and nine times. The chain carries TRBV25-1 and TRBJ2-2, with TRBD2 matching over 10 bases. V trimming: 2 bases; J trimming: 3 bases; junction bases outside the gene matches: 0. Looked up from germline, CDR1 is MGHDK and CDR2 is SYGVNS. The CDR3 loop spans 15 amino acids. DNA of the CDR3: TGTGCCAGCAGTGAAAGCGGGAGGGACACCGGGGAGCTGTTTTTT. This gives the protein CASSESGRDTGELFF.

The gene calls are TRBV6-4 and TRBJ2-1, with 10 bases lining up with TRBD2. The length of the CDR3 is 15 residues. The J segment lost 6 bases and the V segment lost 2 bases, leaving 4 bases of the junction unmatched. CDR1 and CDR2 (germline): MRHNA, SNTAGT. The CDR3 nucleotides are TGTGCCAGCAGTGACGGAAGCGGGGGGGCCAATGAGCAGTTCTTC. It translates to CASSDGSGGANEQFF.